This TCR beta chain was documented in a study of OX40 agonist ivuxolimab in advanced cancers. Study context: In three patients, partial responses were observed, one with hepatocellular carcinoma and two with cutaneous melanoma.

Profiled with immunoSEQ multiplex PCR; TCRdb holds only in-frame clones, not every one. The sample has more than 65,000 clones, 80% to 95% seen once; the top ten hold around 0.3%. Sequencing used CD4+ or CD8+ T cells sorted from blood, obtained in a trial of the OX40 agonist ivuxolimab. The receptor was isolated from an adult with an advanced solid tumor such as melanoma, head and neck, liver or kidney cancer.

CDR3 DNA sequence: TGTGCCTGGAGTGGGGGAGCGGGACAGCCTTACGAGCAGTACTTC. Its protein product is CAWSGGAGQPYEQYF. The V and J genes are TRBV30 and TRBJ2-7; tentatively, D is TRBD1 or TRBD2 (7 bases each). Trimming shortened V by 1 base and J by 4 bases, and 17 bases separated the two germline ends. Germline values: CDR1 GTSNPN, CDR2 SVGIG (reference sequence). The CDR3 length is 15 residues.